Reported below is one T cell receptor beta chain. The antigen is not known. Antigen-specific CD4+ T cells were expanded with viral peptide pools in the ViraFEST assay before sequencing. Cells that had been cultured for 10 days were the source of isolated CD4+ T cells. Among the vaccine recipients, none had a prior SARS-CoV-2 infection, and nucleocapsid antibodies were negative. It was on days 3 and 7 that half the medium was replaced with IL-2 medium. The data were obtained in a study of vaccination effects on CD4 cells after COVID-19. General study findings and limits: Limitations: small convalescent group and missing early post-infection timepoints. In vaccinees who were healthy, merely 1 out of 255 vaccine-induced clones cross-reacted with common cold coronaviruses. After vaccination, at late timepoints, clones induced by infection and by vaccine contracted markedly.

TCRdb's copy holds only in-frame clones and misses some; the assay was immunoSEQ multiplex PCR. The sample includes approximately 70,000 clones, about 70% of them seen just once. The germline gives CDR1 MNHEY, CDR2 SMNVEV (reference sequence). The CDR3 contains 15 residues. V lost 4 bases and J lost 0, with 12 bases in between. The source is a human donor who received a COVID-19 vaccine. The genes are TRBV27 and TRBJ1-1; tentative D call: TRBD1 (5 bases). Sequenced material: CD4+ T cells from PBMCs cultured with HCoV-NL63 spike peptides, taken before COVID-19 vaccination. The CDR3 region has the DNA TGTGCCAGCAGTTCTCAAGGGACGGTGAACACTGAAGCTTTCTTT. It translates to CASSSQGTVNTEAFF.